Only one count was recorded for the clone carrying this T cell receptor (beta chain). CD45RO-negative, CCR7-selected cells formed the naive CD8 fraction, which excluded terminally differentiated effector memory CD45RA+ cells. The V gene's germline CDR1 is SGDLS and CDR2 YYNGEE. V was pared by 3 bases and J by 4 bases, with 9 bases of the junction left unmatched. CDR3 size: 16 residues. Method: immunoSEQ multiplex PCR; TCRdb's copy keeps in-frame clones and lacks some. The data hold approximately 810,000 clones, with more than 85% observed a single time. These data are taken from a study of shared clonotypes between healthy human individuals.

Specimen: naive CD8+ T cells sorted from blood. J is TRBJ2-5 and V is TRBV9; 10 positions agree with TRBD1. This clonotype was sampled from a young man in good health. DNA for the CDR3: TGTGCCAGCAGCGCCGCCGGGACAGGGGTACCAGAGACCCAGTACTTC. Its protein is CASSAAGTGVPETQYF.